This T cell receptor (beta chain) was retrieved from a study of blood T cell dynamics during melanoma immunotherapy. Time point noted: week 3, after first cycle of checkpoint inhibitor. TCRdb's copy holds only in-frame clones and misses some; the assay was immunoSEQ multiplex PCR. Among 14,000 to 15,000 clones listed, around 90% were seen once. Germline lookup yields CDR1 SGHTA and CDR2 FQGTGA. Trimming took 4 bases from V and 9 from J; bases not matched to a gene: 13. The CDR3 consists of 18 residues. Source: blood, taken from a patient treated with checkpoint blockade. V is TRBV7-3 and J is TRBJ2-1, with 15 bases identical to TRBD2. The clonotype originates from a human donor with melanoma. CDR3 loop: CASSSHPSGGLAGGEQFF. CDR3 bases: TGTGCCAGCAGCTCCCACCCGTCTGGGGGACTAGCGGGAGGTGAGCAGTTCTTC.